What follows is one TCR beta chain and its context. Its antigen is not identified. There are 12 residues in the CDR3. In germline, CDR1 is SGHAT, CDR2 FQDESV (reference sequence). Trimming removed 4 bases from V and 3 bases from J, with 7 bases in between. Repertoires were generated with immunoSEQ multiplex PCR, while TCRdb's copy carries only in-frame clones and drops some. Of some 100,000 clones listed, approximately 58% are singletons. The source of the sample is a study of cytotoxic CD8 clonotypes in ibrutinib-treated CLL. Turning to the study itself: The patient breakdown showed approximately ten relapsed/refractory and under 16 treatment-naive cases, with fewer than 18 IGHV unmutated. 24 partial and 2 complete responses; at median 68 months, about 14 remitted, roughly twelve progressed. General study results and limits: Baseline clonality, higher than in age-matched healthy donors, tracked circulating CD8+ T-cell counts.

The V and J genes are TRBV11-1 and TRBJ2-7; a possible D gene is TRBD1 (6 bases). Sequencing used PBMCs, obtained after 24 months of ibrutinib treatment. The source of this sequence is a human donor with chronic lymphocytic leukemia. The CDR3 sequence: CASSSDSYEQYF. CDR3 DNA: TGTGCCAGCAGCTCGGACAGCTACGAGCAGTACTTC.